This T cell receptor (beta chain) was captured in a study of blood T cell repertoires in COVID-19. Study overall: Samples taken during acute and convalescent COVID-19 were collected in the United States, Italy and Spain. PBMCs, B-cell-depleted T cells, or T cells provided the cDNA or gDNA that made up the material.

V lost 3 bases, J lost 2 bases, and 3 bases stayed unmatched. The CDR3 is 15 residues long. Germline V gene data show CDR1 as KGHDR and CDR2 as SFDVKD. In the authors' workflow: Amplifying reference gene primers gave estimates of nucleated cell counts. TCRdb keeps only in-frame clones here, not all; method: immunoSEQ multiplex PCR. That table is the source of V, J and clone size, and D and trimming were worked out from the DNA. The table shows some 250,000 clones, with roughly 80% occurring only once. This clonotype originated in an elderly woman with acute or convalescent COVID-19. The V gene is TRBV24-1, the J gene TRBJ2-5, with 9 bases matching TRBD1. The sample comprised peripheral blood. For the CDR3, the DNA is TGTGCCACCAGTGATCCCGGACAGGGGCAAGAGACCCAGTACTTC. Its translation is CATSDPGQGQETQYF.